The 15 T cell receptor beta chains in this list originate from one sample, sequenced in a study of blood T cell repertoires in COVID-19. Sequencing used immunoSEQ multiplex PCR; TCRdb keeps in-frame clones, though not all of them. The sample includes roughly 58,000 clones, under 80% seen only once; the top ten take roughly 49%. The specimen sequenced was PBMCs or T cells enriched from blood (not recorded which). These receptors all come from a woman in her fifties or sixties who had been exposed to COVID-19.

This clone was picked up a small number of times. CDR3 coding DNA: TGCAGCGTTGAACCGGGGAGCTCCTACAATGAGCAGTTCTTC. This translates into CSVEPGSSYNEQFF. The rearrangement joins TRBV29-1 to TRBJ2-1; the D gene is possibly TRBD2 (5 bases). CDR1 SQVTM and CDR2 ANQGSEA come from the germline V gene. Trimming removed 2 bases at V and 0 bases at J, with 8 bases between. There are 14 residues in the CDR3.

In this sample, this clone turned up a few times. This chain connects TRBV7-9 to TRBJ1-3; D unresolved. The CDR3 totals 14 residues. V lost 7 bases and J lost 4, with 14 bases in between. Germline loops: CDR1 SEHNR, CDR2 FQNEAQ (reference sequence). The CDR3 DNA follows: TGTGCCAGCACCCCTCGGAGGGCCGGAAACACCATATATTTT. Protein: CASTPRRAGNTIYF.

This clone turned up a few times. The chain uses TRBV4-1 and TRBJ1-2; TRBD1 might be the D (5 bases). Per the germline V gene, CDR1 is MGHRA and CDR2 is YSYEKL. The CDR3 extends over 14 amino acids. Trimming left V 0 bases short and J 2 bases short, with 7 bases between. CDR3 amino acids: CASSQDPGNYGYTF. Here the CDR3 DNA reads TGCGCCAGCAGCCAAGATCCAGGGAACTATGGCTACACCTTC.

This clone was found many times. The CDR3 DNA reads TGTGCCTGGAGTGTCAGGGACACTCAGCCCCAGCATTTT. Protein: CAWSVRDTQPQHF. V and J are TRBV30 and TRBJ1-5, with a weak D call TRBD1 (6 bases). The CDR3 is 13 residues long. V shed 0 bases and J shed 6 bases, with 9 bases lying between them. Germline V gene lookup returns CDR1 GTSNPN and CDR2 SVGIG (reference sequence).

This chain joins TRBV24-1 and TRBJ1-6, with D perhaps TRBD1 (6 bases). The germline gives CDR1 KGHDR, CDR2 SFDVKD. V shed 3 bases and J shed 10 bases, with 18 bases lying between them. This CDR3 has 16 amino acids. The CDR3 DNA follows: TGTGCCACCAGTGATGAGAAAGAAGACAGGAGGTCACCCCTCCACTTT. It encodes CATSDEKEDRRSPLHF.

This sequence joins TRBV11-2 and TRBJ2-2; perhaps TRBD1 as D (6 bases). The V gene's germline CDR1 is SGHAT and CDR2 FQNNGV. Trimming pared 1 base from V and 5 bases from J, leaving 11 bases between. This CDR3 spans 15 amino acids. CDR3 protein: CASSLGTAGTGELFF. In nucleotides, the CDR3 is TGTGCCAGCAGCTTAGGGACAGCCGGGACCGGGGAGCTGTTTTTT.

The chain carries TRBV15 and TRBJ2-3, with 12 bases fitting TRBD2. Germline trimming cut 4 bases from V and 3 bases from J; bases unmatched to any gene: 8. The length of the CDR3 is 17 residues. The germline gives CDR1 LNHNV, CDR2 YYDKDF (reference sequence). The CDR3 nucleotides read TGTGCCACCAGCAAGGGCCAAACTAGCGGGAGGACAGATACGCAGTATTTT. This translates into CATSKGQTSGRTDTQYF.

Comment on this clone: The same CDR3 arises from other DNA sequences in this sample as well. The V and J genes are TRBV5-1 and TRBJ1-1; D is ambiguous. The CDR3 contains 13 residues. Trimming removed 1 base from V and 2 bases from J, with 6 bases in between. Germline V CDR1 and CDR2: SGHRS, YFSETQ. The DNA for the CDR3 is TGCGCCAGCAGCTTGCCGGGAAACACTGAAGCTTTCTTT. This translates into CASSLPGNTEAFF.

CDR3 region: CASGRAEKAFF. The CDR3 region has the DNA TGTGCCAGCGGGAGGGCGGAAAAAGCTTTCTTT. The J gene is TRBJ1-1, the V gene TRBV28; unclear D gene. CDR1 and CDR2 (germline): MDHEN, SYDVKM. The CDR3 runs to 11 residues. V lost 8 bases, J lost 9 bases, and 13 bases lay in between.

The chain employs TRBV28 and TRBJ1-1; D is ambiguous. The CDR3 spans 15 residues. The V gene lost 5 bases and the J gene lost 5 bases, with 18 bases spanning the gap. Germline V lookup: CDR1 MDHEN, CDR2 SYDVKM. DNA of the CDR3: TGTGCCAGCAGTCCTTACAAAGGCCGGGGTACTGAAGCTTTCTTT. Translating it yields CASSPYKGRGTEAFF.

This rearrangement joins TRBV6-5 to TRBJ1-2; 7 nucleotides agree with TRBD1. Germline V gives CDR1 MNHEY, CDR2 SVGAGI. CDR3 length: 13 residues. The ends lost 7 bases at V and 7 bases at J; junction bases unmatched: 9. The CDR3 protein is CASKDTGESGYTF. Here the CDR3 DNA reads TGTGCCAGCAAAGATACAGGGGAGAGTGGCTACACCTTC.

The chain has TRBV7-2 and TRBJ1-2; 7 bases map to TRBD1. The CDR3 runs 13 residues. Germline-derived CDR1 and CDR2 are SGHTA and FQGNSA. V was pared by 5 bases and J by 3 bases, with 3 bases of the junction left unmatched. The CDR3 DNA follows: TGTGCCAGCAGCCTTACAGGGGACTATGGCTACACCTTC. Amino acid sequence: CASSLTGDYGYTF. The whole variable domain, remainder taken from reference TRBV7-2 and TRBJ1-2, is GAGVSQSPSNKVTEKGKDVELRCDPISGHTALYWYRQSLGQGLEFLIYFQGNSAPDKSGLPSDRFSAERTGGSVSTLTIQRTQQEDSAVYLCASSLTGDYGYTFGSGTRLTVV.

CDR3 in DNA: TGTGCCAGCACTCATTCGGGACTTTTCTACGAGCAGTACTTC. Its protein product is CASTHSGLFYEQYF. J is TRBJ2-7 and V is TRBV25-1; D possibly corresponds to TRBD2 (6 bases). V dropped 7 bases and J dropped 3 bases, with 16 bases sitting between them. CDR1 MGHDK and CDR2 SYGVNS come from the germline V gene. The CDR3 covers 14 residues.

This clone was found a few times. In nucleotides, the CDR3 is TGTGCCGGATCCTGGGCCGAGGGAAACAATGAGCAGTTCTTC. This encodes CAGSWAEGNNEQFF. The genes are TRBV7-9 and TRBJ2-1, with D possibly TRBD2 on 5 matching bases. The CDR3 consists of 14 residues. The ends were cut back, 11 bases at V and 5 bases at J, with 19 bases in the middle. CDR1 is SEHNR and CDR2 is FQNEAQ in the germline V gene (reference sequence).

The chain joins TRBV6-5 to TRBJ2-1; 12 bases match TRBD1. Losses at the gene ends were 5 bases for V and 6 bases for J; bases not matched to a gene: 5. Germline CDR1 reads MNHEY; CDR2 reads SVGAGI. This CDR3 is 15 amino acids long. In DNA form, the CDR3 reads TGTGCCAGCAGTCCGGGACAGGGGGCGTTCAATGAGCAGTTCTTC. Translated: CASSPGQGAFNEQFF.